Listed here is a single TCR beta chain. This record belongs to a study of blood T cell repertoires in COVID-19. TCRdb's table, derived via immunoSEQ multiplex PCR, lists solely in-frame clones and lacks some. The data contain around 170,000 clones, about 80% of them seen just once; the ten biggest clones take up 1.5% to 1.9%. CDR1 and CDR2 (germline): MNHEY, SMNVEV (reference sequence). Trimming removed 2 bases at V and 0 bases at J, with 7 bases between. The CDR3 is 14 amino acids. J is TRBJ1-1 and V is TRBV27; D is perhaps TRBD1 (5 bases). The source material was peripheral blood. This sequence was found in a human donor in a cohort sampled during active COVID-19. In nucleotides, the CDR3 is TGTGCCAGCAGTTTAAGGACACTGAACACTGAAGCTTTCTTT. Translated: CASSLRTLNTEAFF.